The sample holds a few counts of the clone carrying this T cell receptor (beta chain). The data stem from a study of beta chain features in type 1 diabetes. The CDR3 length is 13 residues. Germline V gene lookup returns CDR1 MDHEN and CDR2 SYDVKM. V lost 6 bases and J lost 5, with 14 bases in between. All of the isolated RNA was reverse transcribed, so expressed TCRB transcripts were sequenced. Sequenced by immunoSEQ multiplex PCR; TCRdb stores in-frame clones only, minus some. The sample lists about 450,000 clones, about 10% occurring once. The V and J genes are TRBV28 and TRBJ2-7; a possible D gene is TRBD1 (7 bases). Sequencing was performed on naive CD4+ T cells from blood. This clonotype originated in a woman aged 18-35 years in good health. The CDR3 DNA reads TGTGCCAGCAGGCCGACAGGGAGGAACGAGCAGTACGTC. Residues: CASRPTGRNEQYV.